This T cell receptor (beta chain) was obtained from a study of T cells in Graves' hyperthyroidism and ophthalmopathy. CDR3 length: 17 amino acids. With 2 bases clipped from V and 5 bases from J, the junction kept 11 bases outside the gene matches. Per germline, CDR1 DFQATT and CDR2 SNEGSKA (reference sequence). This clonotype was seen at least ten times. Using RNA transcripts as the source, TCR beta CDR3 regions were amplified. The TCR CDR3 first-round RT-PCR relied on the HTBI primer set. MiXCR, applied by TCRdb to the multiplex PCR reads, yields one record per CDR3 protein. The sample consists of hundreds of thousands of distinct CDR3 sequences, roughly 20% of them appearing once. Diagnostic assessment was based on clinical symptoms, serum thyroxine and TRAb, thyroid ultrasound and orbital computed tomography.

The chain employs TRBV20-1 and TRBJ1-6, with 8 bases lining up with TRBD1. The specimen was blood. The origin of this receptor is a man in his thirties or forties with Graves' ophthalmopathy. DNA for the CDR3: TGCAGTGCTAGATCGAACGCCGGGACAGGAGATAATTCACCCCTCCACTTT. It codes for CSARSNAGTGDNSPLHF.